What follows describes a single TCR beta chain. These data come from a study of shared clonotypes between healthy human individuals. The CDR3 sequence is 16 residues long. Germline V gives CDR1 SGHTA, CDR2 FQGNSA. Healthy HIV-negative adults with no recent acute infections or vaccinations were recruited as donors. All of the donors resided in Nashville, Tennessee, and each was a Caucasian adult. The assay was immunoSEQ multiplex PCR, and TCRdb's table has in-frame clones only and misses some. The sample includes 400,000 to 500,000 clones, 70% to 85% seen only once; the top ten take 12%. The sample was PBMCs. This TCR came from a woman aged 40 to 50 in good health. Some clones in this sample may be carry-over from other donors' samples. The chain joins TRBV7-2 to TRBJ2-5; 10 bases are shared with TRBD1. Matching the DNA end better, TRBJ2-7 makes the J call doubtful. CDR3 sequence (DNA): TGTGCCAGCAGCTTACGAGCCGGGACAGGGGCCTACGAGCAGTACTTC. The encoded protein is CASSLRAGTGAYEQYF.